Below, 17 T cell receptor beta chains from the same sample are listed, as sequenced in a study of blood T cell repertoires in COVID-19 (dated by TCRdb to the early 2020s). The library was built by means of the immunoSEQ multiplex PCR assay. TCRdb mirrors the immuneACCESS table, restricted to in-frame sequences. Some clones are absent from its copies; in checked studies, under half trace to an unresolved V gene, and the reason for the others is unknown. A total of about 260,000 clones appear in this sample, just under 90% of them only once. Of the sample, approximately 0.9% falls within the top ten clones. Sequenced: PBMCs or T cells enriched from blood (not recorded which). These TCRs come from a man aged 50 to 60 who had been exposed to COVID-19.

The chain couples TRBV6-5 to TRBJ1-5, with 11 bases aligning to TRBD1. The CDR3 is 14 amino acids. With V trimmed by 7 bases and J by 7 bases, 6 bases remained unmatched. Germline V CDR1 and CDR2: MNHEY, SVGAGI. This chain's CDR3 is CASNPGQGGQPQHF. The CDR3 region has the DNA TGTGCCAGCAATCCGGGACAGGGGGGGCAGCCCCAGCATTTT.

The chain carries TRBV2 and TRBJ2-2; a weak D match, TRBD1 (8 bases). V was shortened by 6 bases and J by 6 bases, with 20 bases between the two germline ends. Germline loops: CDR1 SNHLY, CDR2 FYNNEI. CDR3 length: 16 amino acids. CDR3 loop: CASRMGPQGGAGELFF. Written as DNA, the CDR3 is TGTGCCAGCAGAATGGGGCCACAGGGGGGGGCCGGGGAGCTGTTTTTT.

The gene calls are TRBV6-5 and TRBJ2-3; D uncertain. From germline, CDR1 is MNHEY and CDR2 SVGAGI. The V end was cut by 5 bases, the J end by 0 bases, with 9 bases between. There are 14 residues in the CDR3. DNA for the CDR3: TGTGCCAGCAGTAATACAGAGAGCACAGATACGCAGTATTTT. This codes for CASSNTESTDTQYF.

The chain carries TRBV15 and TRBJ2-1, with D possibly matching TRBD1 (6 bases). Germline V lookup: CDR1 LNHNV, CDR2 YYDKDF (reference sequence). CDR3 size: 15 residues. Trimming removed 5 bases from V and 2 bases from J, with 13 bases in between. The CDR3 DNA reads as TGTGCCACCAGCTACAACAGGGTACCCTACAATGAGCAGTTCTTC. Translated: CATSYNRVPYNEQFF.

The V gene is TRBV5-1, the J gene TRBJ1-1; TRBD1 aligns across 9 bases. Unmatched junction bases numbered 11, after V lost 2 bases and J lost 3 bases. Germline lookup yields CDR1 SGHRS and CDR2 YFSETQ. This CDR3 region has 17 residues. CDR3 amino acids: CASSFTGTGTQDTEAFF. CDR3 DNA sequence: TGCGCCAGCAGCTTTACCGGGACAGGGACTCAGGACACTGAAGCTTTCTTT.

This clone was seen a few times. The chain is built from TRBV9 and TRBJ2-1, with a tentative D call TRBD2 (7 bases). The germline gives CDR1 SGDLS, CDR2 YYNGEE. The V end was cut by 0 bases, the J end by 7 bases, with 14 bases between. The CDR3 runs 15 residues. The CDR3 DNA reads TGTGCCAGCAGCGTAGATTTCGGGGGGCAAAATGAGCAGTTCTTC. Encoded protein: CASSVDFGGQNEQFF.

The J gene is TRBJ2-7, the V gene TRBV2; a weak D match, TRBD1 (6 bases). Germline loops: CDR1 SNHLY, CDR2 FYNNEI. CDR3 length: 14 amino acids. Trimming stripped 6 bases from V and 3 bases from J, with 15 bases between. CDR3 DNA: TGTGCCAGCAGCCCCGGACAGAACTTCTACGAGCAGTACTTC. Translation gives CASSPGQNFYEQYF.

V gene TRBV27 combines with J gene TRBJ1-2; TRBD1 might be the D (6 bases). This CDR3 contains 13 residues. Germline V gives CDR1 MNHEY, CDR2 SMNVEV (reference sequence). V lost 8 bases, J lost 6 bases, and 16 bases lay in between. The CDR3 region is CASGNRARDGYTF. CDR3 DNA sequence: TGTGCCAGCGGTAACAGGGCCCGAGATGGCTACACCTTC.

The V gene is TRBV7-8, the J gene TRBJ1-1, with D possibly being TRBD1 (5 bases). The germline gives CDR1 SGHVS, CDR2 FQNEAQ. The CDR3 has 13 amino acids. The V end was cut by 2 bases, the J end by 2 bases, with 6 bases between. The CDR3 reads CASSLQGNTEAFF. The CDR3 DNA reads TGTGCCAGCAGCTTACAGGGTAACACTGAAGCTTTCTTT.

V gene TRBV3-1 (or the pseudogene TRBV3-2) combines with J gene TRBJ1-5, with TRBD1 matching 8 bases. The ends lost 5 bases at V and 9 bases at J; junction bases unmatched: 15. From germline, CDR1 is LGHDT and CDR2 YNNKEL (reference sequence). The CDR3 totals 16 residues. The CDR3 coding sequence is TGTGCCAGCAGCTTCGGAACAGGGGGTTTAGGGCGGCCCCAGCATTTT. Translating gives CASSFGTGGLGRPQHF.

V and J are TRBV11-2 and TRBJ2-1; 9 nucleotides match TRBD2. The CDR3 runs to 17 residues. J gave up 4 bases and V 0 bases, and 7 bases lay outside the gene matches. The germline CDR1 and CDR2 sequences are SGHAT and FQNNGV. CDR3 DNA sequence: TGTGCCAGCAGCTTAGAGAGAGGCGGGGGGGCTTACAATGAGCAGTTCTTC. Amino acid sequence: CASSLERGGGAYNEQFF.

As to this clone: This specimen includes other DNA sequences encoding the same CDR3. The V gene is TRBV18, the J gene TRBJ1-2, with TRBD1 identical over 8 bases. Losses at the gene ends were 2 bases for V and 2 bases for J; bases not matched to a gene: 4. This CDR3 is 15 amino acids long. Germline-derived CDR1 and CDR2 are KGHSH and LQKENI. For the CDR3, the DNA is TGTGCCAGCTCACCAACGGACAGGGCAAACTATGGCTACACCTTC. Its protein product is CASSPTDRANYGYTF.

The gene calls are TRBV6-5 and TRBJ1-6; perhaps TRBD1 as D (6 bases). Per the germline V gene, CDR1 is MNHEY and CDR2 is SVGAGI. V was clipped by 0 bases and J by 4 bases, with 7 bases between them. The length of the CDR3 is 15 residues. The CDR3 coding sequence is TGTGCCAGCAGTTACTCCACAGGGTATAATTCACCCCTCCACTTT. Translation: CASSYSTGYNSPLHF.

The table lists this clone with a count of one. This sequence joins TRBV6-4 and TRBJ1-1, with a tentative D call TRBD1 (5 bases). The CDR3 is 16 amino acids. Germline-derived CDR1 and CDR2 are MRHNA and SNTAGT. V was cut by 6 bases and J by 4 bases, with 21 bases left in between. CDR3 loop: CASRDIPSPGGTEAFF. The CDR3 DNA reads TGTGCCAGCAGGGACATACCCAGCCCCGGGGGCACTGAAGCTTTCTTT.

The chain recombines TRBV11-2 with TRBJ1-5; D gene unclear. The CDR3 loop spans 14 amino acids. Trimming took off 5 bases at V and 0 bases at J, with 8 bases between the two ends. Germline lookup yields CDR1 SGHAT and CDR2 FQNNGV. The CDR3 is CASSRRGSNQPQHF. The CDR3 nucleotides are TGTGCCAGCAGCCGACGGGGTAGCAATCAGCCCCAGCATTTT. The variable domain in full, completed from reference TRBV11-2 and TRBJ1-5, reads EAGVAQSPRYKIIEKRQSVAFWCNPISGHATLYWYQQILGQGPKLLIQFQNNGVVDDSQLPKDRFSAERLKGVDSTLKIQPAKLEDSAVYLCASSRRGSNQPQHFGDGTRLSIL.

The chain couples TRBV5-1 to TRBJ1-2; tentative D call: TRBD1 (6 bases). Germline V gene data show CDR1 as SGHRS and CDR2 as YFSETQ. This CDR3 comprises 15 residues. Trimming took 0 bases from V and 4 from J, leaving 13 bases between them. The CDR3 nucleotides read TGCGCCAGCAGCTTGGAAGGGGGATTGAGCTATGGCTACACCTTC. Translation: CASSLEGGLSYGYTF.

This chain connects TRBV7-6 to TRBJ2-7; D gene unclear. The V end lost 1 base, the J end lost 2 bases, and 9 bases lay between the germline ends. The germline V gene has CDR1 SGHVS and CDR2 FNYEAQ. CDR3 length: 14 residues. The CDR3 DNA reads as TGTGCCAGCAGCTTAGGAACAGAGACCTACGAGCAGTACTTC. Translating gives CASSLGTETYEQYF.